The sequence of this TCR beta chain was determined in a study of identical twins. A word on this clonotype: What it binds is not known.

Findings and limits, study-wide: Analyses of zero insertions could be partly confounded by invariant MAIT and iNKT cells. Twin-shared out-of-frame alpha sequences showed excess low generation probability. Excess twin sharing in beta out-of-frame sequences was weaker.

It was template switching that added a universal primer site, and there were unique molecular identifiers on the cDNA. TCRdb processed the 5' RACE reads anew with MiXCR; each CDR3 protein has one entry. The sample has about 810,000 distinct CDR3 sequences, about 12% seen once. The CDR3 spans 12 residues. V shed 7 bases and J shed 7 bases, with 14 bases lying between them. The germline gives CDR1 SQVTM, CDR2 ANQGSEA. These data also featured in a second study, about yellow fever vaccine responses in identical twins.

J is TRBJ2-1 and V is TRBV29-1; no firm D call. The sequence derives from a woman aged 18-30 years in good health. The material sequenced was PBMCs. CDR3 bases: TGCAGCGCCCTGGCAGCTCGGAATGAGCAGTTCTTC. The encoded protein is CSALAARNEQFF.